The next 23 T cell receptor beta chains were all read from a single sample in a study of cytomegalovirus exposure and HLA in healthy donors. Clones were sequenced by immunoSEQ multiplex PCR, and TCRdb holds only the in-frame ones, with some missing. Altogether about 98,000 clones are present, over 75% being singletons, with the ten largest covering approximately 5.8%. Sequencing input: PBMCs. These receptor sequences come from a man aged 18 to 29 in good health and CMV-seropositive.

The V and J genes are TRBV7-6 and TRBJ2-1; no clear D. The CDR3 is 15 residues long. Trimming left V 5 bases short and J 3 bases short, with 14 bases between. Germline CDR1 SGHVS, CDR2 FNYEAQ. The CDR3, as DNA: TGTGCCAGCAGCAAAGACTCGGCTCGCTACAATGAGCAGTTCTTC. Translated: CASSKDSARYNEQFF.

This clone occurred a few times. The V and J genes are TRBV7-2 and TRBJ2-7; 7 positions agree with TRBD1. Germline loops: CDR1 SGHTA, CDR2 FQGNSA. The J segment lost 5 bases and the V segment lost 5 bases, leaving 9 bases of the junction unmatched. The CDR3 is made up of 14 amino acids. The CDR3 protein is CASSPSQGSHEQYF. CDR3 DNA: TGTGCCAGCAGCCCATCACAGGGGAGCCACGAGCAGTACTTC. The full variable domain, in which reference TRBV7-2 and TRBJ2-7 provide the parts outside the CDR3, is GAGVSQSPSNKVTEKGKDVELRCDPISGHTALYWYRQSLGQGLEFLIYFQGNSAPDKSGLPSDRFSAERTGGSVSTLTIQRTQQEDSAVYLCASSPSQGSHEQYFGPGTRLTVT.

The chain couples TRBV7-2 to TRBJ2-7, with 9 positions matching TRBD1. CDR3 length equals 16 residues. The trim removed 7 bases at V and 0 bases at J, leaving 10 bases unmatched. From germline, CDR1 is SGHTA and CDR2 FQGNSA. The CDR3: CASISVPGQGSYEQYF. The CDR3 region has the DNA TGTGCCAGCATTTCGGTCCCGGGACAGGGCTCCTACGAGCAGTACTTC.

The chain combines TRBV4-3 with TRBJ1-1; D uncertain. This CDR3 has 13 residues. Germline loops: CDR1 LGHNA, CDR2 YSLEER. V dropped 6 bases and J dropped 1 base, with 9 bases sitting between them. The CDR3 region is CASSHNQNTEAFF. The CDR3 nucleotides are TGCGCCAGCAGTCACAACCAGAACACTGAAGCTTTCTTT.

V is TRBV19 and J is TRBJ1-4; possibly TRBD1 for D (5 bases). Germline loops: CDR1 LNHDA, CDR2 SQIVND (reference sequence). CDR3 length: 15 amino acids. V dropped 4 bases and J dropped 8 bases, with 17 bases sitting between them. CDR3 DNA: TGTGCCAGTAGTACAGACACAGGAATGAGAGAAAAACTGTTTTTT. Its translation is CASSTDTGMREKLFF.

The chain uses TRBV19 and TRBJ2-1; the D is unclear. The CDR3 is 15 amino acids. Germline V gene lookup returns CDR1 LNHDA and CDR2 SQIVND (reference sequence). Trimming shortened V by 2 bases and J by 0 bases, and 8 bases separated the two germline ends. CDR3 residues: CASSISASSYNEQFF. The DNA for the CDR3 is TGTGCCAGTAGTATAAGTGCGAGCTCCTACAATGAGCAGTTCTTC.

This clone was picked up one time. This chain uses TRBV6-4 with TRBJ2-3; 9 nucleotides line up with TRBD2. Germline CDR1 and CDR2: MRHNA and SNTAGT. The J segment lost 8 bases and the V segment lost 4 bases, leaving 10 bases of the junction unmatched. This CDR3 has 15 amino acids. In DNA, the CDR3 is TGTGCCAGCAGTGTTCTAGCGGGAACCACGGGTACGCAGTATTTT. Translation gives CASSVLAGTTGTQYF.

The chain employs TRBV15 and TRBJ1-1; tentatively, D is TRBD1 (5 bases). The CDR3 has 13 amino acids. Per germline, CDR1 LNHNV and CDR2 YYDKDF (reference sequence). V was clipped by 0 bases and J by 8 bases, with 10 bases between them. The chain's CDR3 is CATSREEGLEAFF. The CDR3 region has the DNA TGTGCCACCAGCAGAGAGGAGGGGCTGGAAGCTTTCTTT.

V usage is TRBV6-6 and J usage is TRBJ2-2, with a possible D match to TRBD1 (5 bases). The germline CDR1 and CDR2 sequences are MNHNY and SVGAGI (reference sequence). This CDR3 spans 15 amino acids. V was trimmed by 4 bases and J by 5 bases, leaving 14 bases between them. In nucleotides, the CDR3 is TGTGCCAGCAGTTTAGTTAGCAAGGGGACCGGGGAGCTGTTTTTT. Its protein is CASSLVSKGTGELFF.

The rearrangement joins TRBV4-3 to TRBJ2-2, with a weak D call TRBD1 (5 bases). V was trimmed by 9 bases and J by 1 base, leaving 12 bases between them. The length of the CDR3 is 14 residues. Germline loops: CDR1 LGHNA, CDR2 YSLEER. CDR3 in DNA: TGCGCCAGTAGGGGAACGGTGAACACCGGGGAGCTGTTTTTT. It translates to CASRGTVNTGELFF.

This clone was detected only once. The V and J genes are TRBV2 and TRBJ2-2, with 9 bases fitting TRBD2. The CDR3 length is 17 residues. Per germline, CDR1 SNHLY and CDR2 FYNNEI. Trimming took 6 bases from V and 7 from J; bases not matched to a gene: 15. Written as DNA, the CDR3 is TGTGCCAGCAGGGGGGGTAGCGGGCGGGAGGGGGTCGGGGAGCTGTTTTTT. This encodes CASRGGSGREGVGELFF.

The rearrangement uses TRBV6-6 and TRBJ2-7, with D possibly being TRBD1 (6 bases). The germline gives CDR1 MNHNY, CDR2 SVGAGI (reference sequence). Trimming removed 5 bases at V and 0 bases at J, with 17 bases between. This CDR3 comprises 16 residues. CDR3 in amino acids: CASSRAFQGSSYEQYF. CDR3 nucleotides: TGTGCCAGCAGTCGGGCCTTCCAGGGGAGCTCCTACGAGCAGTACTTC.

V usage is TRBV6-1 and J usage is TRBJ2-7; TRBD2 might be the D (7 bases). V lost 3 bases to trimming and J lost 7 bases, with 19 bases between them. Looked up from germline, CDR1 is MNHNS and CDR2 is SASEGT. The CDR3 runs 15 residues. The CDR3 loop reads CASSDAGAGAWEQYF. In DNA form, the CDR3 reads TGTGCCAGCAGTGACGCCGGTGCGGGGGCGTGGGAGCAGTACTTC.

The chain recombines TRBV9 with TRBJ2-5; a weak D match, TRBD2 (7 bases). Germline V lookup: CDR1 SGDLS, CDR2 YYNGEE. The CDR3 totals 15 residues. Deletions cut 4 bases from V and 5 bases from J, with 18 bases between. This CDR3 reads CASSPRSGGAETQYF. Here the CDR3 DNA reads TGTGCCAGCAGCCCCAGATCGGGGGGCGCGGAGACCCAGTACTTC.

V and J are TRBV2 and TRBJ2-1; 8 bases line up with TRBD2. From germline, CDR1 is SNHLY and CDR2 FYNNEI. V was pared by 4 bases and J by 5 bases, with 7 bases of the junction left unmatched. The length of the CDR3 is 15 residues. CDR3 residues: CASSARTSSHNEQFF. CDR3 bases: TGTGCCAGCAGTGCACGGACTAGCTCTCACAATGAGCAGTTCTTC.

The rearrangement joins TRBV19 to TRBJ2-1; 11 bases map to TRBD2. Germline V gene lookup returns CDR1 LNHDA and CDR2 SQIVND (reference sequence). V lost 3 bases and J lost 6; bases outside the gene matches: 13. The CDR3 is 18 residues long. The CDR3 DNA reads TGTGCCAGTAGTATTCATAGCGGGGGGGCAAATGAAGCCAATGAGCAGTTCTTC. Its protein product is CASSIHSGGANEANEQFF.

This sequence joins TRBV28 and TRBJ2-7; D is possibly TRBD1 (6 bases). This CDR3 contains 15 residues. The V end lost 4 bases, the J end lost 2 bases, and 15 bases lay between the germline ends. Germline-derived CDR1 and CDR2 are MDHEN and SYDVKM. CDR3 sequence reads: CASSSGTSTPYEQYF. CDR3 nucleotide sequence: TGTGCCAGCAGTTCCGGGACATCCACCCCCTACGAGCAGTACTTC. The full variable domain, with the rest looked up from reference TRBV28 and TRBJ2-7, is DVKVTQSSRYLVKRTGEKVFLECVQDMDHENMFWYRQDPGLGLRLIYFSYDVKMKEKGDIPEGYSVSREKKERFSLILESASTNQTSMYLCASSSGTSTPYEQYFGPGTRLTVT.

The chain combines TRBV29-1 with TRBJ2-1, with TRBD2 matching 9 bases. The CDR3 is made up of 14 amino acids. With 0 bases clipped from V and 6 bases from J, the junction kept 3 bases outside the gene matches. Germline values: CDR1 SQVTM, CDR2 ANQGSEA. The CDR3 protein is CSVEDRLAVNEQFF. CDR3 nucleotides: TGCAGCGTTGAAGATCGACTAGCGGTCAATGAGCAGTTCTTC.

The J gene is TRBJ2-7, the V gene TRBV6-5; 9 nucleotides align to TRBD1. CDR1 MNHEY and CDR2 SVGAGI come from the germline V gene. V dropped 10 bases and J dropped 5; count of bases not matched to a gene: 12. The CDR3 runs to 14 residues. CDR3 amino acids: CATHLPGTGNEQYF. In nucleotides, the CDR3 is TGTGCCACCCACCTGCCCGGGACAGGGAACGAGCAGTACTTC.

This rearrangement joins TRBV7-8 to TRBJ2-7; no clear D gene. The CDR3 sequence is 16 residues long. Germline CDR1 reads SGHVS; CDR2 reads FQNEAQ. The V end was cut by 2 bases, the J end by 1 base, with 15 bases between. The CDR3 DNA reads as TGTGCCAGCAGCTTATATCCCCCTAGTAGATCCTACGAGCAGTACTTC. Translated: CASSLYPPSRSYEQYF.

The V and J genes are TRBV7-8 and TRBJ2-3; D call uncertain. The CDR3 is made up of 12 amino acids. Trimming took off 5 bases at V and 4 bases at J, with 7 bases between the two ends. CDR1 is SGHVS and CDR2 is FQNEAQ in the germline V gene. This CDR3 reads CASSPQSDTQYF. CDR3 DNA sequence: TGTGCCAGCAGCCCTCAGTCAGATACGCAGTATTTT.

The chain links TRBV11-3 to TRBJ2-1; 8 bases match TRBD2. Germline CDR1 is SGHNT and CDR2 is YENEEA. The CDR3 has 15 amino acids. The V segment lost 3 bases and the J segment 0 bases; nucleotides outside the gene matches: 1. CDR3 DNA sequence: TGTGCCAGCAGCTTCGGGGGGGACTCCTACAATGAGCAGTTCTTC. Translating it yields CASSFGGDSYNEQFF.

The genes are TRBV14 and TRBJ2-7; D is possibly TRBD1 (6 bases). Germline V gene sequence: CDR1 SGHDN, CDR2 FVKESK. CDR3 length equals 15 residues. The V gene lost 0 bases and the J gene lost 3 bases, with 12 bases spanning the gap. The CDR3 loop reads CASSQEVQGGYEQYF. The CDR3 region has the DNA TGTGCCAGCAGCCAAGAGGTACAGGGTGGCTACGAGCAGTACTTC. The full variable domain, completed using reference TRBV14 and TRBJ2-7, is EAGVTQFPSHSVIEKGQTVTLRCDPISGHDNLYWYRRVMGKEIKFLLHFVKESKQDESGMPNNRFLAERTGGTYSTLKVQPAELEDSGVYFCASSQEVQGGYEQYFGPGTRLTVT.